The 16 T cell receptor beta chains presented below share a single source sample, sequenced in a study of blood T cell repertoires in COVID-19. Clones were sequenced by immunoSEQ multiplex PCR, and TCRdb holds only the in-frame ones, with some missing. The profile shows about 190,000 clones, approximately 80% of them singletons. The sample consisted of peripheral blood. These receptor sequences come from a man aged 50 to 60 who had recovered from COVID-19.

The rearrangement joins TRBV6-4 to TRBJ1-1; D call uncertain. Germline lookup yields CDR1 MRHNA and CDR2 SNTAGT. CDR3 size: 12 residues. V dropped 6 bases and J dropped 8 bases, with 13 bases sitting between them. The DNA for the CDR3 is TGTGCCAGCAGAGGACCAGGAGGAGAAGCTTTCTTT. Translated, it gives CASRGPGGEAFF.

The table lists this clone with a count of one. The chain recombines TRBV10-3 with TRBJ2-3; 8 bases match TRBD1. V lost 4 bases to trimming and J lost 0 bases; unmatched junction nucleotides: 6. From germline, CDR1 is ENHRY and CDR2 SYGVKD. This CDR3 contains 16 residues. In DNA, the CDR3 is TGTGCCATCAGTGCGTCCAGGGGGCTCAGCACAGATACGCAGTATTTT. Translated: CAISASRGLSTDTQYF.

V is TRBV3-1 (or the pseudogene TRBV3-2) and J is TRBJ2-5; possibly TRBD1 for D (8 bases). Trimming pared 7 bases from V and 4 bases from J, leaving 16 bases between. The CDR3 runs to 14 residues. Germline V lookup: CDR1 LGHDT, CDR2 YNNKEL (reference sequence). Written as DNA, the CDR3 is TGTGCCAGCAACCATAACAGGGGGGGAGAGACCCAGTACTTC. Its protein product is CASNHNRGGETQYF.

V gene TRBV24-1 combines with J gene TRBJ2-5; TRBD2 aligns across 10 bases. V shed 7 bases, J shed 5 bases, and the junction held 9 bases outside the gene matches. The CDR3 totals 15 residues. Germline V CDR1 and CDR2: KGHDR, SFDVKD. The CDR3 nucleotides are TGTGCCACCAGACAAGCGGGAGGGCCGGTGGAGACCCAGTACTTC. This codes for CATRQAGGPVETQYF.

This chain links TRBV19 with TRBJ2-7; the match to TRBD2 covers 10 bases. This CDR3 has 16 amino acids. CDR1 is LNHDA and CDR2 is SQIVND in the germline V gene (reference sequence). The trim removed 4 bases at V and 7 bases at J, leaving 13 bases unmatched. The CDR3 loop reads CASSTWGLAQKGEQYF. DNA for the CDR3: TGTGCCAGTAGTACCTGGGGACTAGCGCAAAAGGGGGAGCAGTACTTC.

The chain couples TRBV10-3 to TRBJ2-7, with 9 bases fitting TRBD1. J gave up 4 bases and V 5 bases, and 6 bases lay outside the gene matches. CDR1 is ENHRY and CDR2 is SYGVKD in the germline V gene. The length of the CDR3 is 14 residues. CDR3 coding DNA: TGTGCCATCAGTTCCGGGACAGGGAGGTACGAGCAGTACTTC. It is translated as CAISSGTGRYEQYF.

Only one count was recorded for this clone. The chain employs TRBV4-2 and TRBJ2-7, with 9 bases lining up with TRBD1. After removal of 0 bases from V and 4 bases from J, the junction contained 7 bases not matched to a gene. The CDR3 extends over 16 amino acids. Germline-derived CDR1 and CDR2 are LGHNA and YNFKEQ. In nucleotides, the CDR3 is TGTGCCAGCAGCCAAGATCTACAGGGGGCGGGGTACGAGCAGTACTTC. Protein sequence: CASSQDLQGAGYEQYF.

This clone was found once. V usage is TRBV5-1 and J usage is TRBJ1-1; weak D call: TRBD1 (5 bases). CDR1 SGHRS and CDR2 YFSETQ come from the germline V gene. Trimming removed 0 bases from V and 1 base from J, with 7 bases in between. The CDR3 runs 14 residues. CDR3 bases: TGCGCCAGCAGCTTGGACAGGACGAACACTGAAGCTTTCTTT. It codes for CASSLDRTNTEAFF.

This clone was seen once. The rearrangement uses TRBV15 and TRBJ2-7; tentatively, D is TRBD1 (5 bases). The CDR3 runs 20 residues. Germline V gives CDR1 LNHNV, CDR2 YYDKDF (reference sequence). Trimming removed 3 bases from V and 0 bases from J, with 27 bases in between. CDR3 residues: CATSSPHRPNQGWSSYEQYF. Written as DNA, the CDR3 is TGTGCCACCAGCAGCCCCCACCGCCCTAATCAGGGCTGGAGCTCCTACGAGCAGTACTTC.

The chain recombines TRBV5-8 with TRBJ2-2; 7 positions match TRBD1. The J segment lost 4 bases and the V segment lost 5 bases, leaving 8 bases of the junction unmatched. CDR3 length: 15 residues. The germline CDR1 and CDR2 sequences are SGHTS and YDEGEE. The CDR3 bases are TGTGCCAGCAGGAGCGGACAGGCGAGCACCGGGGAGCTGTTTTTT. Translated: CASRSGQASTGELFF.

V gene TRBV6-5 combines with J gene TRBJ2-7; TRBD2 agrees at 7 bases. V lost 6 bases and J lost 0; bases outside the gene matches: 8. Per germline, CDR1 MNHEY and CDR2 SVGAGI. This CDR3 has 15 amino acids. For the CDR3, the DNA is TGTGCCAGCAGGACTCCGGGAGGTAGCTCCTACGAGCAGTACTTC. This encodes CASRTPGGSSYEQYF.

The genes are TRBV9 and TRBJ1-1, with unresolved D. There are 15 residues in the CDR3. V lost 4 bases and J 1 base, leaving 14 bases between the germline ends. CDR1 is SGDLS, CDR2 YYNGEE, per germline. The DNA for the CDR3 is TGTGCCAGCAGCATACGTCTGCGGGAGAACACTGAAGCTTTCTTT. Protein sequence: CASSIRLRENTEAFF.

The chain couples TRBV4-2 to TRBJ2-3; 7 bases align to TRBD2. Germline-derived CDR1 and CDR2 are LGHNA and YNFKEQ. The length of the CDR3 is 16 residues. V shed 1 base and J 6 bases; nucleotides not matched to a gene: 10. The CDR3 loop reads CASSQGVGLVRDTQYF. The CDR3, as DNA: TGTGCCAGCAGCCAAGGTGTTGGACTAGTCAGGGATACGCAGTATTTT.

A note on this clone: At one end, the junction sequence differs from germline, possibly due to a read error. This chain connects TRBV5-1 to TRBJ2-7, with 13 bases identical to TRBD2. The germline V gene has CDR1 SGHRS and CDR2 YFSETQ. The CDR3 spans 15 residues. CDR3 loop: CACREGLAGIYEQYF. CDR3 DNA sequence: TGCGCCTGCAGGGAGGGACTAGCGGGAATTTACGAGCAGTACTTC.

The CDR3 here is CASTGGYEQYF. CDR3 DNA: TGTGCCAGTACCGGGGGGTACGAGCAGTACTTC. The gene calls are TRBV19 and TRBJ2-7; 7 nucleotides line up with TRBD2. The CDR3 has 11 residues. Per germline, CDR1 LNHDA and CDR2 SQIVND (reference sequence). V lost 7 bases and J lost 4; bases outside the gene matches: 1.

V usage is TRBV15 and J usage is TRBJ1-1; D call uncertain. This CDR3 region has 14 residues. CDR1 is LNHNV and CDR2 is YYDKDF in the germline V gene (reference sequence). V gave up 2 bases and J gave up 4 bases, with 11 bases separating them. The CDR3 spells CATSRNRGPTEAFF. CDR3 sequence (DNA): TGTGCCACCAGCAGAAACCGAGGTCCCACTGAAGCTTTCTTT.